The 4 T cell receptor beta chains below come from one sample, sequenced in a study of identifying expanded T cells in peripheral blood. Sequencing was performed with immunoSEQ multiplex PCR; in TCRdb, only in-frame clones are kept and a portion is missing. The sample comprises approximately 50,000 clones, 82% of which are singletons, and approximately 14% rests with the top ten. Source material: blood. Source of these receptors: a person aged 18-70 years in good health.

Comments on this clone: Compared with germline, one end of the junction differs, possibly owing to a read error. The CDR3 is CASSLVGSNGKLFF. The DNA of the CDR3 is TGTGCCAGCAGCTTAGTTGGATCGAATGGAAAACTGTTTTTT. The genes are TRBV7-8 and TRBJ1-4; no reliable D call. Germline V gene sequence: CDR1 SGHVS, CDR2 FQNEAQ. The length of the CDR3 is 14 residues.

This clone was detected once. Here the CDR3 DNA reads TGTGCCAGCAGCTTTGAGAAGGGGACTAGCGGCGGGTTCCTTAGCTCCTACAATGAGCAGTTCTTC. Translated: CASSFEKGTSGGFLSSYNEQFF. This sequence joins TRBV12-1 and TRBJ2-1; the table's D call TRBD2 went unverified against the DNA. TRBV12-1 is a listed pseudogene. The CDR3 is 22 amino acids.

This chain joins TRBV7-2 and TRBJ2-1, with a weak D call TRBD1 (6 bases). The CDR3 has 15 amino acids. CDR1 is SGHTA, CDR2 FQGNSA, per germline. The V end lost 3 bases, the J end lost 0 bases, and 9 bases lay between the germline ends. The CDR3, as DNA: TGTGCCAGCAGCTTCGGACAGACCTCCTACAATGAGCAGTTCTTC. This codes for CASSFGQTSYNEQFF.

CDR3 residues: CASSPLGGTEAFF. The CDR3 nucleotides read TGTGCCAGCAGTCCCCTTGGGGGCACTGAAGCTTTCTTT. V and J are TRBV27 and TRBJ1-1; a possible D gene is TRBD1 (5 bases). Germline CDR1 reads MNHEY; CDR2 reads SMNVEV (reference sequence). The CDR3 runs 13 residues. Trimming pared 5 bases from V and 4 bases from J, leaving 11 bases between.